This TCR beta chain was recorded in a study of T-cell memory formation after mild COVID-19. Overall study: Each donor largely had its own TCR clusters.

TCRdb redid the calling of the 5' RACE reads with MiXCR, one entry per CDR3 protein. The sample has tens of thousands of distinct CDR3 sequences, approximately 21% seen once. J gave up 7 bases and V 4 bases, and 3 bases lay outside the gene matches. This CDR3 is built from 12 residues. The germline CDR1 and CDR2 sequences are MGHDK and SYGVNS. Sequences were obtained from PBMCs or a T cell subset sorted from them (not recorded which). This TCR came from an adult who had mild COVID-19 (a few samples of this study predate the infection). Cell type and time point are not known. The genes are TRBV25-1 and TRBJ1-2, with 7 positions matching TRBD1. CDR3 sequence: CASSGQGPGYTF. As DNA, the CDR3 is TGTGCCAGCAGTGGACAGGGACCTGGCTACACCTTC.